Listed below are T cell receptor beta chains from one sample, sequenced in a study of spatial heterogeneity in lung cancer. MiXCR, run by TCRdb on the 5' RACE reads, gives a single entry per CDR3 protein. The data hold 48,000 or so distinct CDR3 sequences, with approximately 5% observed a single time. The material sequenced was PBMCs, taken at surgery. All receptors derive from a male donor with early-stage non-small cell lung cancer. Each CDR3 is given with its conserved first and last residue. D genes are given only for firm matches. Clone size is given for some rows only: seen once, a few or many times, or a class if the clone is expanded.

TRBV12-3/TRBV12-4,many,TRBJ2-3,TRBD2,TGTGCCAGCAGTGTAACTAGCGGGAGGACAGATACGCAGTATTTT,CASSVTSGRTDTQYF
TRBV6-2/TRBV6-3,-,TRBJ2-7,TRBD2,TGTGCCAGTTATAGCGGGAGGCCCCTCTACGAGCAGTACTTC,CASYSGRPLYEQYF
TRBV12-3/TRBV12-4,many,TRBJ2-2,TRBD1,TGTGCCAGCAGTTCAGACAGGGGCCGTGGGACCGGGGAGCTGTTTTTT,CASSSDRGRGTGELFF
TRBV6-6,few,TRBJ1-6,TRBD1,TGTGCCAGCAGTGATATGACAGGGGCCAATTCACCCCTCCACTTT,CASSDMTGANSPLHF
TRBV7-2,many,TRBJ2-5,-,TGTGCCAGCAGCAGGGGGCTAGCGCCAGAGACCCAGTACTTC,CASSRGLAPETQYF
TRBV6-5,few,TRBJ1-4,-,TGTGCCAGCAGCCGTTCAGGGCAGGGCGGTGAAAAACTGTTTTTT,CASSRSGQGGEKLFF
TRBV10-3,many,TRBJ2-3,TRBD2,TGTGCCATCAGTGAGTGGGCCAGGACTAGCGGGAGTAGTACAGATACGCAGTATTTT,CAISEWARTSGSSTDTQYF
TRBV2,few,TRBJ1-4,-,TGTGCCAGCAGTGAAAGGTCCCACGGTCTACCTAATGAAAAACTGTTTTTT,CASSERSHGLPNEKLFF
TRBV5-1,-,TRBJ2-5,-,TGCGCCAGCAGCTTGAGTAGCGTCCAAGAGACCCAGTACTTC,CASSLSSVQETQYF
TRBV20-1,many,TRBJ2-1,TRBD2,TGCAGTGCTAGAGCCCGGGATGGGGGTGCGGCGGGAGGTTCCTACAATGAGCAGTTCTTC,CSARARDGGAAGGSYNEQFF
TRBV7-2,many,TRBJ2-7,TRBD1,TGTGCCAGCAGCTGGACAGGGGGCGAGCAGTACTTC,CASSWTGGEQYF
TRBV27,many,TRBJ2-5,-,TGTGCCAGCAGTTTAGTACGGGGAGAGACCCAGTACTTC,CASSLVRGETQYF
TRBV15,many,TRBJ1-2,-,TGTGCCACCAGCAGAGGAACCCTCGGACGGGCTTATGGCTACACCTTC,CATSRGTLGRAYGYTF
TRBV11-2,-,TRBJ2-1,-,TGTGCCAGCAGCTTAGACAATGAGCAGTTCTTC,CASSLDNEQFF
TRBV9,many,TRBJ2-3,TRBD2,TGTGCCAGCAGCGTAGCTTTAACTAGCGGGAGTTGGACAGATACGCAGTATTTT,CASSVALTSGSWTDTQYF
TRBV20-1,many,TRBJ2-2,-,TGCAGTGCTGGGGGAAGGACCGGGGAGCTGTTTTTT,CSAGGRTGELFF
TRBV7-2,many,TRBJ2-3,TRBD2,TGTGCCAGCAGCTCTGGGACTAGCGGCCAAACAGATACGCAGTATTTT,CASSSGTSGQTDTQYF
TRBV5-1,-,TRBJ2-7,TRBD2,TGCGCCAGCAGCTTGGAGGGACTAGAGTACGAGCAGTACTTC,CASSLEGLEYEQYF
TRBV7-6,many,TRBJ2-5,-,TGTGCCAGCAGCACCGGGACAGGGGGCCTCTGGACTAGCGGGAACGTAGTTGAGGAAGAGACCCAGTACTTC,CASSTGTGGLWTSGNVVEEETQYF
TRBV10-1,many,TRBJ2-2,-,TGCGCCGGCAGTGAAAGGGACCCCTCGGGCACCGGGGAGCTGTTTTTT,CAGSERDPSGTGELFF
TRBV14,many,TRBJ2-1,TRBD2,TGTGCCAGCAGCCCGGACAGGGGAGTCAGGACTAGCGGGATACTATTGGGAAATGAGCAGTTCTTC,CASSPDRGVRTSGILLGNEQFF
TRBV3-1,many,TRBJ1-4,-,TGTGCCAGCAGTCCTACTCTAAATGAAAAACTGTTTTTT,CASSPTLNEKLFF
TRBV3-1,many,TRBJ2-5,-,TGTGCCAGCAGCCCGACAGTCCAAGAGACCCAGTACTTC,CASSPTVQETQYF
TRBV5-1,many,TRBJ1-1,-,TGCGCCAGCAGCTTGGCGGGGAAGGGCGAAGCTTTCTTT,CASSLAGKGEAFF
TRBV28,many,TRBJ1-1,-,TGTGCCAGCAGTTTAGGGGGTGATTTAACTGAAGCTTTCTTT,CASSLGGDLTEAFF
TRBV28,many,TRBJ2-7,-,TGTGCCAGCTCGAAGGGGGGCAGGGACGAGCAGTACTTC,CASSKGGRDEQYF
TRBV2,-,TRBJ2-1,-,TGTGCCAGCAGTGAAGAGGGAGGCCCATACAATGAGCAGTTCTTC,CASSEEGGPYNEQFF
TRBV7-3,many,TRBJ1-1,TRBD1,TGTGCCAGCAGCAACCGGACAGGGATGGGGGCTGAAGCTTTCTTT,CASSNRTGMGAEAFF
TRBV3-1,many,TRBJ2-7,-,TGTGCCAGCAGCCGGGGGATCGCGGGGTACTCCTACGAGCAGTACTTC,CASSRGIAGYSYEQYF
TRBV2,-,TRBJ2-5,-,TGTGCCAGCATCAGGGCGGAGACCCAGTACTTC,CASIRAETQYF
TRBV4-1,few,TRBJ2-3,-,TGCGCCAGCAGCCTAGAGGAGAAAGATACGCAGTATTTT,CASSLEEKDTQYF
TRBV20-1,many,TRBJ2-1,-,TGCAGTGCTAGGGGTGGTCTAGGCGGGCTTTCCTACAATGAGCAGTTCTTC,CSARGGLGGLSYNEQFF
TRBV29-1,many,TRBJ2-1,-,TGCAGCGTTGATCGGGCCGTCTCGGAGCAGTTCTTC,CSVDRAVSEQFF
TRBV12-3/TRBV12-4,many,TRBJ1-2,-,TGTGCCAGCAGTTTGGCCCAGCCCCTAGGCTACACCTTC,CASSLAQPLGYTF
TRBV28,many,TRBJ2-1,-,TGTGCCAGCAGTACGATCGGGGAGCAGTTCTTC,CASSTIGEQFF
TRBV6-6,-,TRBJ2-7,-,TGTGCCAGCAGTTACGTCCGAGCCGGGGAGCAGTACTTC,CASSYVRAGEQYF
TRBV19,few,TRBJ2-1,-,TGTGCCAGTAGCCGCCAGGGTAATGAGCAGTTCTTC,CASSRQGNEQFF
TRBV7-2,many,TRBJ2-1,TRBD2,TGTGCCAGCAGCCTTAGGTCGGGACTAGCGGCTCGGGGGCAGTTCTTC,CASSLRSGLAARGQFF
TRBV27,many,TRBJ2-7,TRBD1,TGTGCCAGCAGCCTTCGGGACAGGGGGGGATACGAGCAGTACTTC,CASSLRDRGGYEQYF
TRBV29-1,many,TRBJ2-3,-,TGCAGCGTTGAAGGAGGGGAAGGAACAGATACGCAGTATTTT,CSVEGGEGTDTQYF
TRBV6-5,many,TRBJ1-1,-,TGTGCCAGCAGTTGGGCAGGGGCGAGGAACACTGAAGCTTTCTTT,CASSWAGARNTEAFF
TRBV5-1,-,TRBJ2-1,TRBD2,TGCGCCAGCAGCGTGACTAGCGACAATGAGCAGTTCTTC,CASSVTSDNEQFF
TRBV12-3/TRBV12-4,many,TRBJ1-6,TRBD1,TGTGCCAGCAGTCCCCGGGACAGCTCCTATAATTCACCCCTCCACTTT,CASSPRDSSYNSPLHF
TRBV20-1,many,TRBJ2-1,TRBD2,TGCAGTGCTAGAGGCCCAGCGGGAGGGCCAAATGAGCAGTTCTTC,CSARGPAGGPNEQFF
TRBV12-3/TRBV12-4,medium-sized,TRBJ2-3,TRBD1,TGTGCCAGCAGTTCAGCCGGGACAGGGACAGATACGCAGTATTTT,CASSSAGTGTDTQYF
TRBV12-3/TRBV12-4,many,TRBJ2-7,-,TGTGCCAGCAGTCAGGGAAGCTCCTACGAGCAGTACTTC,CASSQGSSYEQYF
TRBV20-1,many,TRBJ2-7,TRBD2,TGCAGTGCTAGAGATAAGAACAGGACTAGAAAAGCCTACGAGCAGTACTTC,CSARDKNRTRKAYEQYF
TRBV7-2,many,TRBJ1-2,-,TGTGCCAGCAGCTTCCGTCCCAACTATGGCTACACCTTC,CASSFRPNYGYTF
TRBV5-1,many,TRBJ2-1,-,TGCGCCAGCAGCCGGGATGCGAGCTACAATGAGCAGTTCTTC,CASSRDASYNEQFF